Listed here are 26 T cell receptor beta chains from one sample, sequenced in a study of T cells expressing NK-cell markers. Each CDR3 protein gets one entry in TCRdb, which reprocessed the 5' RACE reads and gives no DNA. The repertoire table contains about 460,000 distinct CDR3 sequences. Sequenced sample: blood T cells: a sorted CD56 or NKG2C T cell subset, CD4+ or CD8+ T cells, or bulk PBMC T cells (not recorded which). The receptors come from a woman between 45 and 60 years old in good health.

The genes are TRBV10-2 and TRBJ1-1. The CDR3 runs 13 residues. CDR1 is WSHSY, CDR2 SAAADI, per germline. The CDR3 is CASSAGTWTEAFF.

This chain uses TRBV7-2 with TRBJ2-1; without DNA, the TCRdb call of TRBD1 cannot be checked. The CDR3 covers 13 residues. Germline V gene lookup returns CDR1 SGHTA and CDR2 FQGNSA. CDR3 protein: CASRRPGRVEQFF.

This sequence joins TRBV6-5 and TRBJ1-6; checking the TCRdb D call of TRBD1 is not possible without DNA. Germline V gene lookup returns CDR1 MNHEY and CDR2 SVGAGI. This CDR3 has 15 residues. CDR3 loop: CASSRGTDPVFPLHF.

The chain combines TRBV5-5 with TRBJ2-1; with no DNA, the TCRdb D assignment of TRBD1 cannot be verified. Per the germline V gene, CDR1 is SGHKS and CDR2 is YYEKEE (reference sequence). The CDR3 contains 18 residues. This CDR3 reads CASSLTGTGIGSYNEQFF.

This chain joins TRBV3-1 and TRBJ2-4. Germline-derived CDR1 and CDR2 are LGHDT and YNNKEL (reference sequence). This CDR3 has 15 residues. The CDR3 loop reads CASSQEVGIKNIQYF.

This sequence joins TRBV29-1 and TRBJ2-1; no DNA is available, so the TRBD2 call from TCRdb remains unchecked. The germline CDR1 and CDR2 sequences are SQVTM and ANQGSEA. The CDR3 has 14 amino acids. CDR3 sequence reads: CSVNRDYSYNEQFF.

This chain connects TRBV4-1 to TRBJ2-3; TCRdb's D gene call, TRBD2, goes unchecked for lack of DNA. The CDR3 extends over 16 amino acids. Germline CDR1 reads MGHRA; CDR2 reads YSYEKL. CDR3 sequence reads: CASSQGGLRVGDTQYF.

The V and J genes are TRBV20-1 and TRBJ2-7; TCRdb lists TRBD2, though no DNA is available to test this call. Germline V gene sequence: CDR1 DFQATT, CDR2 SNEGSKA (reference sequence). This CDR3 spans 15 amino acids. This chain's CDR3 is CSARSTGTSVVKQYF.

Here the CDR3 reads CAISETGNKNIQYF. The chain has TRBV10-3 and TRBJ2-4; with no DNA, the TCRdb D assignment of TRBD1 cannot be verified. CDR1 is ENHRY, CDR2 SYGVKD, per germline. This CDR3 contains 14 residues.

The chain employs TRBV5-4 and TRBJ2-3; the TCRdb call, TRBD2, lacks DNA for checking. Germline V CDR1 and CDR2: SGHNT, YYREEE (reference sequence). This CDR3 is 15 amino acids long. The CDR3: CASSFGTAATDTQYF.

This chain uses TRBV7-9 with TRBJ1-4; TCRdb indicates TRBD1, and absent DNA this call remains unverified. Germline V gene lookup returns CDR1 SEHNR and CDR2 FQNEAQ (reference sequence). The CDR3 is 13 amino acids. CDR3 residues: CASSLMSREKLFF.

The chain joins TRBV18 to TRBJ2-2; TCRdb's D call of TRBD2 is untestable without DNA. CDR3 length equals 16 residues. CDR1 and CDR2 from the germline V gene are KGHSH and LQKENI. The CDR3: CASSPTLAGALGELFF.

This chain uses TRBV7-9 with TRBJ2-5; TCRdb's assignment of TRBD2 cannot be checked, as there is no DNA. The CDR3 has 15 residues. Germline assignment: CDR1 SEHNR and CDR2 FQNEAQ (reference sequence). CDR3 loop: CASSLSLARGETQYF.

The CDR3 spells CAWGINSYEQYF. The chain is built from TRBV30 and TRBJ2-7. Germline V gives CDR1 GTSNPN, CDR2 SVGIG (reference sequence). This CDR3 has 12 amino acids.

V is TRBV5-6 and J is TRBJ2-3. Per germline, CDR1 SGHDT and CDR2 YYEEEE. The CDR3 runs to 16 residues. The CDR3 is CASSLGRMKSTDTQYF.

V is TRBV19 and J is TRBJ1-5. Germline V CDR1 and CDR2: LNHDA, SQIVND (reference sequence). There are 13 residues in the CDR3. The CDR3 here is CASSATLMQPQHF.

This rearrangement joins TRBV10-3 to TRBJ1-1; TCRdb reports TRBD1, a call that lacks DNA to check it against. This CDR3 comprises 14 residues. The germline CDR1 and CDR2 sequences are ENHRY and SYGVKD. The CDR3 reads CAISPQTVNTEAFF.

This CDR3 reads CASSASRQGGETQYF. The chain joins TRBV19 to TRBJ2-5; the D gene TCRdb calls, TRBD1, cannot be checked with no DNA. The CDR3 contains 15 residues. From germline, CDR1 is LNHDA and CDR2 SQIVND (reference sequence).

This chain connects TRBV5-1 to TRBJ2-1; the D call of TRBD2 rests on TCRdb alone, since no DNA is present to check it. CDR1 and CDR2 from the germline V gene are SGHRS and YFSETQ. There are 15 residues in the CDR3. This CDR3 reads CASSFSGRGFNEQFF.

This chain uses TRBV24-1 with TRBJ1-1. CDR3 size: 16 residues. CDR1 is KGHDR, CDR2 SFDVKD, per germline. CDR3 protein: CATSDLRLWMNTEAFF.

The rearrangement joins TRBV5-5 to TRBJ2-7. This CDR3 contains 15 residues. Germline V gene data show CDR1 as SGHKS and CDR2 as YYEKEE (reference sequence). CDR3 sequence reads: CASSLSSQPTSMQYF. Supplemented by reference TRBV5-5 and TRBJ2-7, the full variable domain reads DAGVTQSPTHLIKTRGQQVTLRCSPISGHKSVSWYQQVLGQGPQFIFQYYEKEERGRGNFPDRFSARQFPNYSSELNVNALLLGDSALYLCASSLSSQPTSMQYFGPGTRLTVT.

V usage is TRBV24-1 and J usage is TRBJ2-2; the TCRdb D gene call, TRBD1, has no DNA to confirm it. CDR1 and CDR2 (germline): KGHDR, SFDVKD. The CDR3 has 14 residues. CDR3 amino acids: CATTGTANTGELFF.

This chain joins TRBV20-1 and TRBJ2-5; with no DNA, the TCRdb D assignment of TRBD1 cannot be verified. This CDR3 region has 15 residues. Germline V gene sequence: CDR1 DFQATT, CDR2 SNEGSKA (reference sequence). The CDR3 sequence is CSARAYGGRLETQYF.

The V gene is TRBV5-1, the J gene TRBJ2-1; TCRdb gives TRBD1 as the D gene, but with no DNA this cannot be confirmed. The germline V gene has CDR1 SGHRS and CDR2 YFSETQ. The CDR3 length is 14 residues. CDR3 sequence reads: CASSLGNPPDEQFF.

J is TRBJ2-3 and V is TRBV4-1; TCRdb's D gene call, TRBD2, goes unchecked for lack of DNA. Germline assignment: CDR1 MGHRA and CDR2 YSYEKL. The CDR3 contains 14 residues. The CDR3 region is CASSQGSTSDTQYF.

The rearrangement links TRBV5-1 to TRBJ2-1; absent DNA, TCRdb's TRBD2 call cannot be checked. Per the germline V gene, CDR1 is SGHRS and CDR2 is YFSETQ. The CDR3 loop spans 13 amino acids. The CDR3 spells CASSSELVNEQFF.